The 26 T cell receptor beta chains given below trace back to one sample, sequenced in a study of T cell repertoires in cytomegalovirus infection. TCRdb re-analysed the reads in MiXCR, keeping a single row per CDR3 protein. The sample consists of around 140,000 distinct CDR3 sequences, 30% to 40% of them appearing once. These receptors lack a known antigen. Sequences were derived from CD8+ T cells from cultured PBMCs, sampled from culture after CMV antigen stimulation. These receptor sequences come from a human donor in good health (CMV status not recorded). Some clones in this sample may be carry-over from other donors' samples.

This clonotype has more than one count but fewer than ten. The rearrangement uses TRBV5-4 and TRBJ2-1; TRBD2 agrees at 13 bases. The ends lost 4 bases at V and 8 bases at J; junction bases unmatched: 15. This CDR3 has 18 amino acids. Germline CDR1 SGHNT, CDR2 YYREEE (reference sequence). The CDR3 spells CASSETSGGPEKGDEQFF. The CDR3 DNA reads as TGTGCCAGCAGCGAGACTAGCGGGGGGCCTGAAAAGGGCGATGAGCAGTTCTTC.

This clonotype came up a few times. This chain joins TRBV7-9 and TRBJ2-7; a weak D match, TRBD1 (6 bases). The CDR3 is 12 amino acids. Germline V gene lookup returns CDR1 SEHNR and CDR2 FQNEAQ (reference sequence). V lost 8 bases to trimming and J lost 0 bases, with 8 bases between them. The CDR3 here is CASRDISYEQYF. In DNA form, the CDR3 reads TGTGCCAGCCGGGACATCTCCTACGAGCAGTACTTC. Using reference TRBV7-9 and TRBJ2-7 for the parts outside the CDR3, the full variable domain is DTGVSQNPRHKITKRGQNVTFRCDPISEHNRLYWYRQTLGQGPEFLTYFQNEAQLEKSRLLSDRFSAERPKGSFSTLEIQRTEQGDSAMYLCASRDISYEQYFGPGTRLTVT.

This chain uses TRBV2 with TRBJ2-1; D is unresolved. There are 13 residues in the CDR3. V lost 4 bases and J 9 bases, leaving 13 bases between the germline ends. CDR1 SNHLY and CDR2 FYNNEI come from the germline V gene. DNA of the CDR3: TGTGCCAGCAGTGGGGTCTCCTATGGTGAGCAGTTCTTC. Its translation: CASSGVSYGEQFF.

This clonotype was seen just once. This chain connects TRBV7-9 to TRBJ1-2, with 7 bases lining up with TRBD1. V gave up 7 bases and J gave up 6 bases; unmatched junction bases: 11. The length of the CDR3 is 14 residues. From germline, CDR1 is SEHNR and CDR2 FQNEAQ (reference sequence). The CDR3 sequence is CASTTSGTADGYTF. For the CDR3, the DNA is TGTGCCAGCACCACCTCAGGGACAGCCGATGGCTACACCTTC.

The gene calls are TRBV27 and TRBJ2-7, with TRBD2 matching over 7 bases. Germline V gives CDR1 MNHEY, CDR2 SMNVEV (reference sequence). V lost 5 bases and J lost 1; bases outside the gene matches: 11. The CDR3 extends over 16 amino acids. DNA of the CDR3: TGTGCCAGCAGTCCCCATTCCGGCGGGAGTTCCTACGAGCAGTACTTC. This translates into CASSPHSGGSSYEQYF.

CDR3 protein: CAWSVWGAEGYTF. The CDR3 bases are TGTGCCTGGAGTGTGTGGGGGGCCGAGGGCTACACCTTC. This chain uses TRBV30 with TRBJ1-2; a possible D gene is TRBD1 (6 bases). The V gene lost 0 bases and the J gene lost 8 bases, with 13 bases spanning the gap. The CDR3 runs 13 residues. Looked up from germline, CDR1 is GTSNPN and CDR2 is SVGIG (reference sequence).

This clonotype was seen a few times. The chain carries TRBV7-8 and TRBJ2-1; 7 bases line up with TRBD2. Germline V CDR1 and CDR2: SGHVS, FQNEAQ. The V gene end was trimmed by 1 base and the J gene end by 9 bases; junction bases not matched to a gene: 9. There are 15 residues in the CDR3. This CDR3 reads CASSLVGLEGSEQFF. Written as DNA, the CDR3 is TGTGCCAGCAGCTTAGTTGGACTAGAAGGTAGTGAGCAGTTCTTC.

This clonotype was recorded many times. V usage is TRBV7-9 and J usage is TRBJ1-5; 9 bases are shared with TRBD1. Looked up from germline, CDR1 is SEHNR and CDR2 is FQNEAQ (reference sequence). The CDR3 is made up of 14 amino acids. J lost 5 bases, V lost 4 bases, and 3 bases had no gene match. CDR3 coding DNA: TGTGCCAGCAGCTCGGGACAGGGTGATCAGCCCCAGCATTTT. Its translation is CASSSGQGDQPQHF.

In its sample, this clonotype was seen a few times. V is TRBV6-5 and J is TRBJ1-1; no reliable D call. Trimming left V 6 bases short and J 0 bases short, with 17 bases between. The CDR3 totals 16 residues. Germline loops: CDR1 MNHEY, CDR2 SVGAGI. The CDR3 coding sequence is TGTGCCAGCAGGACGGGAAGTTCTACCATGAACACTGAAGCTTTCTTT. Residues: CASRTGSSTMNTEAFF.

This clonotype was counted between two and nine times. This chain links TRBV5-1 with TRBJ2-2; 7 nucleotides align to TRBD2. In germline, CDR1 is SGHRS, CDR2 YFSETQ. Germline trimming cut 4 bases from V and 3 bases from J; bases unmatched to any gene: 6. The CDR3 consists of 15 residues. CDR3 residues: CASSARDYYTGELFF. The CDR3 DNA is TGCGCCAGCAGCGCGAGGGACTATTACACCGGGGAGCTGTTTTTT.

This chain joins TRBV7-7 and TRBJ2-1; the match to TRBD1 covers 12 bases. CDR3 length: 15 amino acids. Per the germline V gene, CDR1 is SSHAT and CDR2 is FNYEAQ (reference sequence). The trim removed 5 bases at V and 7 bases at J, leaving 6 bases unmatched. This CDR3 is CASSLGQGAWNEQFF. The CDR3, as DNA: TGTGCCAGCAGCCTGGGACAGGGGGCATGGAATGAGCAGTTCTTC.

The V call is TRBV19, the J call TRBJ1-6, with unresolved D. The CDR3 totals 15 residues. Trimming shortened V by 5 bases and J by 5 bases, and 13 bases separated the two germline ends. Germline V gene lookup returns CDR1 LNHDA and CDR2 SQIVND (reference sequence). Here the CDR3 DNA reads TGTGCCAGTAGTGTGGGCGGAGGAAATAATTCACCCCTCCACTTT. It is translated as CASSVGGGNNSPLHF.

The rearrangement uses TRBV20-1 and TRBJ2-1; 10 positions agree with TRBD2. The ends lost 1 base at V and 7 bases at J; junction bases unmatched: 4. The germline CDR1 and CDR2 sequences are DFQATT and SNEGSKA (reference sequence). CDR3 size: 14 residues. The CDR3 reads CSARGLAGVNEQFF. The CDR3 DNA reads TGCAGTGCTAGAGGGCTAGCGGGGGTTAATGAGCAGTTCTTC.

V usage is TRBV27 and J usage is TRBJ1-1; D uncertain. CDR3 length: 15 residues. Germline assignment: CDR1 MNHEY and CDR2 SMNVEV (reference sequence). Deletions cut 5 bases from V and 6 bases from J, with 19 bases between. DNA for the CDR3: TGTGCCAGCAGTGAAAAGGGTCTCGGCGGGGCTGAAGCTTTCTTT. Protein sequence: CASSEKGLGGAEAFF.

The rearrangement links TRBV5-4 to TRBJ2-7; D remains unclear. V lost 2 bases, J lost 0 bases, and 9 bases lay in between. The CDR3 runs 14 residues. Germline values: CDR1 SGHNT, CDR2 YYREEE (reference sequence). DNA of the CDR3: TGTGCCAGCAGCTTTGGGATTTCCTCCTACGAGCAGTACTTC. It translates to CASSFGISSYEQYF.

For this clonotype: At one end the junction does not follow the germline gene, possibly because of a read error. This chain links TRBV4-1 with TRBJ2-7, with D possibly matching TRBD1 (5 bases). The CDR3 is made up of 20 amino acids. Germline-derived CDR1 and CDR2 are MGHRA and YSYEKL. CDR3 in amino acids: CASSQDSPPGNSASYYEQHF. The CDR3 DNA reads TGCGCCAGCAGCCAAGATTCCCCCCCAGGGAATTCCGCTTCTTACTACGAGCAGCACTTC.

The chain joins TRBV12-3 or TRBV12-4 to TRBJ1-6; perhaps TRBD1 as D (6 bases). V lost 1 base to trimming and J lost 7 bases, with 17 bases between them. The CDR3 runs 17 residues. CDR3 sequence reads: CASSLELSGDKNSPLHF. The CDR3 coding sequence is TGTGCCAGCAGTTTAGAATTATCAGGGGATAAGAATTCACCCCTCCACTTT.

This clonotype has just a few counts. The genes are TRBV7-6 and TRBJ1-1; D not resolved. V gave up 1 base and J gave up 4 bases, with 10 bases separating them. CDR3 length: 14 residues. In germline, CDR1 is SGHVS, CDR2 FNYEAQ. As DNA, the CDR3 is TGTGCCAGCAGCTTAGGGGTGGAGGGCACTGAAGCTTTCTTT. This translates into CASSLGVEGTEAFF. Filled out from reference TRBV7-6 and TRBJ1-1, the complete variable domain reads GAGVSQSPRYKVTKRGQDVALRCDPISGHVSLYWYRQALGQGPEFLTYFNYEAQQDKSGLPNDRFSAERPEGSISTLTIQRTEQRDSAMYRCASSLGVEGTEAFFGQGTRLTVV.

This rearrangement joins TRBV7-9 to TRBJ2-3; a weak D match, TRBD1 (6 bases). The ends were cut back, 7 bases at V and 6 bases at J, with 14 bases in the middle. Germline-derived CDR1 and CDR2 are SEHNR and FQNEAQ (reference sequence). This CDR3 region has 13 residues. In nucleotides, the CDR3 is TGTGCCAGCATGGGACACCAGTCGGATACGCAGTATTTT. It yields the protein CASMGHQSDTQYF.

A few counts support this clonotype. V usage is TRBV28 and J usage is TRBJ1-1; TRBD1 is a possible D gene (5 bases). There are 15 residues in the CDR3. Germline-derived CDR1 and CDR2 are MDHEN and SYDVKM. V was pared by 6 bases and J by 5 bases, with 19 bases between. CDR3 loop: CASRGDDVDGTEAFF. The CDR3, as DNA: TGTGCCAGCAGGGGGGACGATGTGGACGGTACTGAAGCTTTCTTT.

V gene TRBV19 combines with J gene TRBJ2-1; D is unresolved. This CDR3 has 15 amino acids. Trimming removed 1 base at V and 2 bases at J, with 9 bases between. The germline V gene encodes CDR1 LNHDA and CDR2 SQIVND (reference sequence). The CDR3 loop reads CASSIGASTYNEQFF. The CDR3 DNA reads TGTGCCAGTAGTATAGGGGCCTCCACCTACAATGAGCAGTTCTTC.

This clonotype appeared many times. The chain has TRBV10-3 and TRBJ2-7; D gene unclear. The CDR3 sequence is 13 residues long. Looked up from germline, CDR1 is ENHRY and CDR2 is SYGVKD. The ends were cut back, 3 bases at V and 0 bases at J, with 6 bases in the middle. This CDR3 reads CAISEKVSYEQYF. The CDR3 DNA reads TGTGCCATCAGTGAAAAGGTCTCCTACGAGCAGTACTTC.

The V gene is TRBV28, the J gene TRBJ2-1, with a possible D match to TRBD1 (6 bases). The germline gives CDR1 MDHEN, CDR2 SYDVKM. The CDR3 spans 15 residues. V shed 6 bases and J shed 8 bases, with 20 bases lying between them. Here the CDR3 DNA reads TGTGCCAGCAGATTGCTCCGGGACACTGTGGATGAGCAGTTCTTC. The encoded protein is CASRLLRDTVDEQFF.

Many counts were recorded for this clonotype. The chain has TRBV7-6 and TRBJ2-7, with TRBD2 as a possible D gene (6 bases). In germline, CDR1 is SGHVS, CDR2 FNYEAQ. The CDR3 sequence is 13 residues long. V lost 4 bases and J lost 5, with 12 bases in between. The CDR3: CASSSPGVHEQYF. The CDR3 nucleotides read TGTGCCAGCAGCTCCCCGGGAGTGCACGAGCAGTACTTC.

This clonotype was detected a few times. The chain couples TRBV7-9 to TRBJ2-1; 11 nucleotides match TRBD2. The CDR3 runs to 17 residues. Germline V gene lookup returns CDR1 SEHNR and CDR2 FQNEAQ (reference sequence). The V gene end was trimmed by 5 bases and the J gene end by 2 bases; junction bases not matched to a gene: 8. This CDR3 is CASSTSSGGPPYNEQFF. In DNA form, the CDR3 reads TGTGCCAGCAGCACTTCTAGCGGGGGGCCCCCCTACAATGAGCAGTTCTTC.

In its sample, this clonotype was seen a few times. This rearrangement joins TRBV12-3 or TRBV12-4 to TRBJ1-5; the D gene is possibly TRBD1 (5 bases). Trimming removed 3 bases from V and 3 bases from J, with 12 bases in between. The CDR3 spans 15 residues. The CDR3 sequence is CASSFFTGINQPQHF. In DNA, the CDR3 is TGTGCCAGCAGTTTTTTCACAGGCATCAATCAGCCCCAGCATTTT.